This record covers a single T cell receptor beta chain. The V gene end was trimmed by 4 bases and the J gene end by 7 bases; junction bases not matched to a gene: 13. This CDR3 has 17 residues. These data come from a study of blood T cell repertoires in COVID-19. Study background: Collection of acute and convalescent COVID-19 samples took place in the United States, Italy and Spain. Sample material is recorded as cDNA or gDNA derived from T cells, B-cell-depleted T cells, or PBMCs.

Original data processing: It was from reference gene primer amplification that nucleated cell counts were estimated. The protocol was immunoSEQ multiplex PCR, while the TCRdb copy is restricted to in-frame clones and leaves out a portion. V, J and clone size were drawn from that table, and D and trimming were deduced from the DNA. The sample has 200,000 to 250,000 clones, around 88% seen once. The sequencing input was peripheral blood. The J gene is TRBJ2-2, the V gene TRBV5-3; TRBD2 agrees at 10 bases. TRBV5-3 is given ORF status, its function remaining uncertain. The TCR originated in an elderly man with acute or convalescent COVID-19. In DNA, the CDR3 is TGTGCCAGAAGCCTTTTAAGCGGGAGGGTTTTGTACGGGGAGCTGTTTTTT. Translating gives CARSLLSGRVLYGELFF.